A selection of T cell receptor beta chains follows, all from one sample in a study of T cell responses to AZD1222 COVID-19 vaccine. Using immunoSEQ multiplex PCR, the repertoire was profiled, and TCRdb retains in-frame clones only, with some absent. Here the sample spans 200,000 to 250,000 clones, approximately 94% being singletons. Specimen: peripheral blood, collected 28 days after the second dose of the MenACWY control vaccine. The receptor source for this set is an adult who received the MenACWY meningococcal vaccine as a control. Each CDR3 is given with its conserved first and last residue. A D gene is named only where the DNA matches it firmly. Size is stated for part of the rows, as once, few or many counts, or as a class when the clone is expanded.

CDR3: CASSSVMRVAFF
DNA: TGTGCCAGCAGCTCGGTCATGAGGGTAGCTTTCTTT
size: -
D: -
J: TRBJ1-1
V: TRBV3-1/TRBV3-2

CDR3: CASSQEGIGELFF
DNA: TGCGCCAGCAGCCAAGAGGGGATCGGGGAGCTGTTTTTT
size: -
D: -
J: TRBJ2-2
V: TRBV4-1

CDR3: CASSLWTSGSSYEQYF
DNA: TGTGCCAGCAGTTTGTGGACTAGCGGTAGCTCCTACGAGCAGTACTTC
size: -
D: TRBD2
J: TRBJ2-7
V: TRBV28

CDR3: CASSPPGTGGNEQFF
DNA: TGTGCCAGCAGCCCCCCCGGGACAGGGGGGAATGAGCAGTTCTTC
size: -
D: TRBD1
J: TRBJ2-1
V: TRBV7-9

CDR3: CASSRGGTGNTIYF
DNA: TGTGCCAGTAGTCGGGGGGGCACTGGAAACACCATATATTTT
size: once
D: -
J: TRBJ1-3
V: TRBV19

CDR3: CASRGDTYNEQFF
DNA: TGTGCCAGCAGAGGGGACACCTACAATGAGCAGTTCTTC
size: few
D: -
J: TRBJ2-1
V: TRBV2

CDR3: CASSLKLAGYNEQFF
DNA: TGTGCCAGCAGCCTGAAACTAGCCGGGTACAATGAGCAGTTCTTC
size: -
D: -
J: TRBJ2-1
V: TRBV27

CDR3: CASSLEAKSSPLHF
DNA: TGCGCCAGCAGCTTGGAGGCGAAATCCTCACCCCTCCACTTT
size: few
D: -
J: TRBJ1-6
V: TRBV5-1

CDR3: CASSPADRGPDTQYF
DNA: TGTGCCAGCTCACCAGCGGACAGGGGGCCAGATACGCAGTATTTT
size: -
D: TRBD1
J: TRBJ2-3
V: TRBV18

CDR3: CASSFRGITGELFF
DNA: TGTGCCAGCAGTTTTCGGGGAATCACCGGGGAGCTGTTTTTT
size: -
D: -
J: TRBJ2-2
V: TRBV28

CDR3: CASSQDQWGRRETQYF
DNA: TGTGCCAGCAGCCAAGATCAGTGGGGTAGACGGGAGACCCAGTACTTC
size: -
D: -
J: TRBJ2-5
V: TRBV14

CDR3: CASSPRDRNTEAFF
DNA: TGTGCCAGCTCACCACGGGACAGGAACACTGAAGCTTTCTTT
size: -
D: TRBD1
J: TRBJ1-1
V: TRBV18

CDR3: CASGEQSRDF
DNA: TGTGCCAGCGGAGAACAGTCCAGGGACTTC
size: -
D: -
J: TRBJ2-7
V: TRBV25-1

CDR3: CAWSPLSNQPQHF
DNA: TGTGCCTGGAGTCCCCTTAGCAATCAGCCCCAGCATTTT
size: -
D: -
J: TRBJ1-5
V: TRBV30

CDR3: CASSASGGGTDTQYF
DNA: TGTGCCAGCAGCGCGAGCGGGGGCGGGACAGATACGCAGTATTTT
size: -
D: TRBD2
J: TRBJ2-3
V: TRBV9

CDR3: CAIRGTSEGLDTQYF
DNA: TGTGCCATCAGGGGGACTAGCGAGGGCTTGGATACGCAGTATTTT
size: -
D: TRBD2
J: TRBJ2-3
V: TRBV10-3

CDR3: CAIVNQPQHF
DNA: TGTGCCATCGTTAATCAGCCCCAGCATTTT
size: -
D: -
J: TRBJ1-5
V: TRBV6-4

CDR3: CASSQGQGAPGYTF
DNA: TGCGCCAGCAGCCAGGGACAGGGGGCGCCTGGCTACACCTTC
size: -
D: TRBD1
J: TRBJ1-2
V: TRBV4-3

CDR3: CASTRGGGARETQYF
DNA: TGTGCCAGTACACGTGGCGGGGGGGCCCGGGAGACCCAGTACTTC
size: -
D: TRBD2
J: TRBJ2-5
V: TRBV19

CDR3: CASSEFGLAGRSYEQYF
DNA: TGTGCCAGCAGTGAATTTGGACTAGCGGGGAGGTCTTACGAGCAGTACTTC
size: -
D: TRBD2
J: TRBJ2-7
V: TRBV25-1

CDR3: CATSREGQGDYGYTF
DNA: TGTGCCACCAGCAGAGAGGGACAGGGGGATTATGGCTACACCTTC
size: -
D: TRBD1
J: TRBJ1-2
V: TRBV15

CDR3: CASSWDRATEAFF
DNA: TGTGCCAGCAGTTGGGACAGGGCCACTGAAGCTTTCTTT
size: -
D: TRBD1
J: TRBJ1-1
V: TRBV7-9

CDR3: CATSDPGHYNEQFF
DNA: TGTGCCACCAGTGATCCGGGACACTACAATGAGCAGTTCTTC
size: -
D: -
J: TRBJ2-1
V: TRBV24-1

CDR3: CASSPAYGGNQPQHF
DNA: TGCGCCAGCAGCCCCGCCTATGGTGGTAATCAGCCCCAGCATTTT
size: -
D: -
J: TRBJ1-5
V: TRBV4-3

CDR3: CASSQDRASGQVEQFF
DNA: TGTGCCAGCAGCCAAGATCGGGCTAGCGGGCAGGTTGAGCAGTTCTTC
size: -
D: TRBD2
J: TRBJ2-1
V: TRBV4-2

CDR3: CASSLSQGATEAFF
DNA: TGTGCCAGCAGTTTAAGTCAGGGGGCCACTGAAGCTTTCTTT
size: -
D: TRBD1
J: TRBJ1-1
V: TRBV28

CDR3: CASSPPGTSGRYEQYF
DNA: TGTGCCAGCTCACCACCCGGGACTAGCGGGAGATACGAGCAGTACTTC
size: -
D: TRBD2
J: TRBJ2-7
V: TRBV18

CDR3: CASSINTAPYNEQFF
DNA: TGTGCCAGTAGTATAAATACAGCTCCCTACAATGAGCAGTTCTTC
size: -
D: -
J: TRBJ2-1
V: TRBV19

CDR3: CASSPWEGGTISGNTIYF
DNA: TGCGCCAGCAGCCCATGGGAGGGGGGAACAATCTCTGGAAACACCATATATTTT
size: -
D: -
J: TRBJ1-3
V: TRBV5-1

CDR3: CASSPEGLYEQYF
DNA: TGTGCCAGCAGCCCGGAAGGACTTTACGAGCAGTACTTC
size: -
D: -
J: TRBJ2-7
V: TRBV3-1/TRBV3-2

CDR3: CASSQWTGVGNIQYF
DNA: TGCGCCAGCAGCCAGTGGACAGGGGTTGGGAACATTCAGTACTTC
size: -
D: TRBD1
J: TRBJ2-4
V: TRBV4-3

CDR3: CASSYSAAPNTEAFF
DNA: TGTGCCAGCAGTTACTCGGCGGCGCCGAACACTGAAGCTTTCTTT
size: -
D: -
J: TRBJ1-1
V: TRBV6-5